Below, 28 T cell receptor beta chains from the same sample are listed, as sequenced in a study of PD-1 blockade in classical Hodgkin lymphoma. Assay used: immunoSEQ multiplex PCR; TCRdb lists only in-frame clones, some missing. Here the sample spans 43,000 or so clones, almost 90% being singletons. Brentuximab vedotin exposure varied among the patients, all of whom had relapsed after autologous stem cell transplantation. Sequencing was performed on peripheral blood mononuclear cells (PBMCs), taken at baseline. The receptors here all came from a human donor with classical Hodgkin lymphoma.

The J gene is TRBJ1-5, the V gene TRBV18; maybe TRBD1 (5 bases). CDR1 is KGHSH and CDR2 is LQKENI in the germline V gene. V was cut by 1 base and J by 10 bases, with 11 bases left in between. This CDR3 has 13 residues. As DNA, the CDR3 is TGTGCCAGCTCACCACGGGACCTCGACCCCCAGCATTTT. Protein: CASSPRDLDPQHF.

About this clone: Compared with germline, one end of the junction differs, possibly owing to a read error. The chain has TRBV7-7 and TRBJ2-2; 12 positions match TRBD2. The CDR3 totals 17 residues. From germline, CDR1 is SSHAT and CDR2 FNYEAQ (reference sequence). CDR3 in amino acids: CASSLGRTSGVIGELFF. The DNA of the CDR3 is TGTGCTAGCAGCTTAGGTCGGACTAGCGGGGTAATCGGGGAGCTGTTTTTT.

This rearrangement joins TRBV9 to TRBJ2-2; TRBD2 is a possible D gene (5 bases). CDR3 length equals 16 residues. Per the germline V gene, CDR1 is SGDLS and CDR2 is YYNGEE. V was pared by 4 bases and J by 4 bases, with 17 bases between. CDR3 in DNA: TGTGCCAGCAGCTTCCGAGCGGAATTCCCCACCGGGGAGCTGTTTTTT. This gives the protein CASSFRAEFPTGELFF.

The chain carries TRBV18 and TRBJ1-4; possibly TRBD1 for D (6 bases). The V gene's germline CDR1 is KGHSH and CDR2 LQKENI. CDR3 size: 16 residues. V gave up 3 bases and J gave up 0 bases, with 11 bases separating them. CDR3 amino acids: CASSPGTTATNEKLFF. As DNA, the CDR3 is TGTGCCAGCTCACCCGGGACAACTGCAACTAATGAAAAACTGTTTTTT. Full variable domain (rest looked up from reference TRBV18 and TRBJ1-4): NAGVMQNPRHLVRRRGQEARLRCSPMKGHSHVYWYRQLPEEGLKFMVYLQKENIIDESGMPKERFSAEFPKEGPSILRIQQVVRGDSAAYFCASSPGTTATNEKLFFGSGTQLSVL.

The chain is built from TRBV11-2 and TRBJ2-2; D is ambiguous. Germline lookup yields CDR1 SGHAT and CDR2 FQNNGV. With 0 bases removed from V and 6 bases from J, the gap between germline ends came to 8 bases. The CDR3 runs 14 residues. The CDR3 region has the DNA TGTGCCAGCAGCTTAGATTGGTATCCCGGGGAGCTGTTTTTT. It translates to CASSLDWYPGELFF.

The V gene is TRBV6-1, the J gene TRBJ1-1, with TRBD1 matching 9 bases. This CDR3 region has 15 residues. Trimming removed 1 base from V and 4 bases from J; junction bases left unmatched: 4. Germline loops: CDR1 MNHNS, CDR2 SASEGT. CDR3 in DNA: TGTGCCAGCAGTGAAGGCCACAGGGGGCCCACTGAAGCTTTCTTT. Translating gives CASSEGHRGPTEAFF.

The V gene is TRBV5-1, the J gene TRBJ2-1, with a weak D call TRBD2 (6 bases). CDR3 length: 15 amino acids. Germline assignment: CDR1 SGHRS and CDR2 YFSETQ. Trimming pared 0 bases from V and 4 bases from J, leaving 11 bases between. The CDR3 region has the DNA TGCGCCAGCAGCTTGGGGGCGGGGATATACAATGAGCAGTTCTTC. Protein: CASSLGAGIYNEQFF.

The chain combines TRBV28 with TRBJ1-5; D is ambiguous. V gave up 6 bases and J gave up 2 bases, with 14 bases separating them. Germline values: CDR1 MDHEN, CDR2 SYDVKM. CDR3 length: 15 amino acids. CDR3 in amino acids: CASSLTRYGNQPQHF. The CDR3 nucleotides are TGTGCCAGCAGCCTGACCCGATACGGCAATCAGCCCCAGCATTTT.

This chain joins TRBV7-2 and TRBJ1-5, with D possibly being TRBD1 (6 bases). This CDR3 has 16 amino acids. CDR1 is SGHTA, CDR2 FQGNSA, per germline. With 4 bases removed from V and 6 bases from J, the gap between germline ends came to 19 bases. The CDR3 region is CASSYDTGISGQPQHF. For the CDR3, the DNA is TGTGCCAGCAGCTACGACACAGGGATTTCGGGTCAGCCCCAGCATTTT.

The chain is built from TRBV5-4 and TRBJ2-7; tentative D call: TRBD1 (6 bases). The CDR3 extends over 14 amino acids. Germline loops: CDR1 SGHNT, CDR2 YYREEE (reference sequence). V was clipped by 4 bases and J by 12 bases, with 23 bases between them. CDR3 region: CASSPGQGPAGMYF. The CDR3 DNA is TGTGCCAGCAGCCCGGGACAAGGGCCTGCCGGGATGTACTTC. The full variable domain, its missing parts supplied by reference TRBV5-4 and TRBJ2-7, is ETGVTQSPTHLIKTRGQQVTLRCSSQSGHNTVSWYQQALGQGPQFIFQYYREEENGRGNFPPRFSGLQFPNYSSELNVNALELDDSALYLCASSPGQGPAGMYFGPGTRLTVT.

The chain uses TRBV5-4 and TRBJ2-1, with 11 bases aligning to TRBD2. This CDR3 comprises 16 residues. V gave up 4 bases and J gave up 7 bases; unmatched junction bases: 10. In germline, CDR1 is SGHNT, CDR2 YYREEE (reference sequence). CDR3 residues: CASSSSLAGGLNEQFF. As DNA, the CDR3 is TGTGCCAGCAGCAGTTCCCTAGCGGGGGGCTTAAATGAGCAGTTCTTC.

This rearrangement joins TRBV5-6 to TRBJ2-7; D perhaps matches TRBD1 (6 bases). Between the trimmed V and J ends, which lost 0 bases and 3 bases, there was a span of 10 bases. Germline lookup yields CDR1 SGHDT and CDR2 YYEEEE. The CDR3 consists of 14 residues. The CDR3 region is CASSLGQADYEQYF. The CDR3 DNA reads TGTGCCAGCAGCTTGGGACAGGCAGACTACGAGCAGTACTTC.

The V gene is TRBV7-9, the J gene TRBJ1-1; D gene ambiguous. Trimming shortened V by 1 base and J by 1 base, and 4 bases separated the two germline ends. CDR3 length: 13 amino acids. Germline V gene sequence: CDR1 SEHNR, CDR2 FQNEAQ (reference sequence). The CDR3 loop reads CASSLEGNTEAFF. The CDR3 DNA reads TGTGCCAGCAGCTTAGAGGGGAACACTGAAGCTTTCTTT.

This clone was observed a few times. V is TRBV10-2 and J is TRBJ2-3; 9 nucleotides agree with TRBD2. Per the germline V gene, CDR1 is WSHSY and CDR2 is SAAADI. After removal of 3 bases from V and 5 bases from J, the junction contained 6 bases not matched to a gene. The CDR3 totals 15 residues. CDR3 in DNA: TGCGCCAGCAGTGACGCGGGAGGGGCTAGAGATACGCAGTATTTT. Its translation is CASSDAGGARDTQYF.

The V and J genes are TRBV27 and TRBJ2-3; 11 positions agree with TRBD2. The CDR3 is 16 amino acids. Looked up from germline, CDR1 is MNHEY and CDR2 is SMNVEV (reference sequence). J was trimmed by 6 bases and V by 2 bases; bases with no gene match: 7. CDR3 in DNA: TGTGCCAGCAGTTTAAGACTAGCGGGGCTGGGTGATACGCAGTATTTT. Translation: CASSLRLAGLGDTQYF.

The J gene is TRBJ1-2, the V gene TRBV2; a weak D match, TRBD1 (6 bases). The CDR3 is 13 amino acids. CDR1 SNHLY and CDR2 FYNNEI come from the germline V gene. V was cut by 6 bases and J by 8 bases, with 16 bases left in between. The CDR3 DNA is TGTGCCAGCAGGGACAGTCCAAACGGGGGCTACACCTTC. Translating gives CASRDSPNGGYTF.

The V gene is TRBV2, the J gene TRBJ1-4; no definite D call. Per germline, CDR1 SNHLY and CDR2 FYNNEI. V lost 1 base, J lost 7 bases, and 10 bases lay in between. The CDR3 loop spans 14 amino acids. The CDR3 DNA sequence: TGTGCCAGCAGTGAAGTTGGGGTTATTGAAAAACTGTTTTTT. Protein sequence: CASSEVGVIEKLFF.

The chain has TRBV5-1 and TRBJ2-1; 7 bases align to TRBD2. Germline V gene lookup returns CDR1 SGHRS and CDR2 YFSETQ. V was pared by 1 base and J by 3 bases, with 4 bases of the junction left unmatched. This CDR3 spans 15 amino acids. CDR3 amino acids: CASSLLSGGYNEQFF. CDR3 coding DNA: TGCGCCAGCAGCTTGCTATCGGGAGGCTACAATGAGCAGTTCTTC.

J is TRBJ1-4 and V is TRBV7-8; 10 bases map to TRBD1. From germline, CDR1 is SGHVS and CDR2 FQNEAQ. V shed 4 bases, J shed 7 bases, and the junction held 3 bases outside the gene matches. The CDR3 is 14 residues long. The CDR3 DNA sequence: TGTGCCAGCAGCTCCGGGACAGGGGCTGAAAAACTGTTTTTT. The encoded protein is CASSSGTGAEKLFF.

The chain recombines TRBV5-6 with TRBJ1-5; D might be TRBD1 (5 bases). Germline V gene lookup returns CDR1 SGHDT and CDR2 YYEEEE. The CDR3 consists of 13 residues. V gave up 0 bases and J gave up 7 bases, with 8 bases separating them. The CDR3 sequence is CASSLGGRQPQHF. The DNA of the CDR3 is TGTGCCAGCAGCTTGGGGGGGAGACAGCCCCAGCATTTT.

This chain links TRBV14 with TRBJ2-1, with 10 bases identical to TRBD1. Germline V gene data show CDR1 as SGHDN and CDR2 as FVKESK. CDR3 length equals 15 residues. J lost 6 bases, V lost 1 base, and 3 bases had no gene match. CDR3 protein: CASSQARTGGNEQFF. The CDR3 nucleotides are TGTGCCAGCAGCCAAGCCAGGACAGGGGGCAATGAGCAGTTCTTC.

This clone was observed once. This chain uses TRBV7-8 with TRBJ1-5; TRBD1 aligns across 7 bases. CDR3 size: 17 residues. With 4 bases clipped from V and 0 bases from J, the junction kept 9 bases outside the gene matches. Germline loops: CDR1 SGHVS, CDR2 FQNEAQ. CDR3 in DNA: TGTGCCAGCAGCTCACTCGTCAGGGGGTATAGCAATCAGCCCCAGCATTTT. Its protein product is CASSSLVRGYSNQPQHF.

The CDR3 loop reads CASSWVGRAHNEQFF. CDR3 DNA sequence: TGTGCCAGCAGCTGGGTGGGCAGGGCGCACAATGAGCAGTTCTTC. This chain connects TRBV13 to TRBJ2-1; tentative D call: TRBD1 (5 bases). The CDR3 is made up of 15 amino acids. CDR1 is PRHDT, CDR2 FYEKMQ, per germline (reference sequence). V lost 4 bases, J lost 5 bases, and 15 bases lay in between.

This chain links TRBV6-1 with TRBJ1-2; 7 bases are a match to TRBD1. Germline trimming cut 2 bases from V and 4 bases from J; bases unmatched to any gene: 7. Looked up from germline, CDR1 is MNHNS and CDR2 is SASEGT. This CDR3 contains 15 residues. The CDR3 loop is CASSEQGGGLYGYTF. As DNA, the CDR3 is TGTGCCAGCAGTGAACAGGGAGGGGGCCTCTATGGCTACACCTTC.

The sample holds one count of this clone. The CDR3 sequence: CASSVGEGRYEQYF. The DNA for the CDR3 is TGTGCCAGCAGCGTAGGGGAGGGTCGCTACGAGCAGTACTTC. J is TRBJ2-7 and V is TRBV9; 7 bases agree with TRBD2. The CDR3 extends over 14 amino acids. Per the germline V gene, CDR1 is SGDLS and CDR2 is YYNGEE. V shed 0 bases, J shed 3 bases, and the junction held 3 bases outside the gene matches.

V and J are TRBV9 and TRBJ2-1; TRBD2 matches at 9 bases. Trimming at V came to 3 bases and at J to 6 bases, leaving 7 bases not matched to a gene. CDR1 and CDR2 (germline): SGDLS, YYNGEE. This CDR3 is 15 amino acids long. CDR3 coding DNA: TGTGCCAGCAGCGGCCTGGGCGGGAGGGTCAATGAGCAGTTCTTC. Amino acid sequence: CASSGLGGRVNEQFF.

CDR3 DNA sequence: TGTGCCAGTAGTATGTGGGGGTCCGGGGAGCTGTTTTTT. As protein: CASSMWGSGELFF. The chain is built from TRBV19 and TRBJ2-2; the D gene could be TRBD1 or TRBD2 (5 bases each). Trimming left V 3 bases short and J 6 bases short, with 8 bases between. Germline V gene sequence: CDR1 LNHDA, CDR2 SQIVND (reference sequence). CDR3 length: 13 residues. Full variable domain (outside the CDR3, taken from reference TRBV19 and TRBJ2-2): DGGITQSPKYLFRKEGQNVTLSCEQNLNHDAMYWYRQDPGQGLRLIYYSQIVNDFQKGDIAEGYSVSREKKESFPLTVTSAQKNPTAFYLCASSMWGSGELFFGEGSRLTVL.

In DNA, the CDR3 is TGTGCCAGCAGTTTGAGCTTGAACTATGGCTACACCTTC. Protein product: CASSLSLNYGYTF. The rearrangement uses TRBV28 and TRBJ1-2; D remains ambiguous. The germline CDR1 and CDR2 sequences are MDHEN and SYDVKM. Between the trimmed V and J ends, which lost 3 bases and 2 bases, there was a span of 7 bases. CDR3 length: 13 residues.